Presented here are 26 T cell receptor beta chains from one specimen sequenced in a study of shared clonotypes between healthy human individuals. The table came from immunoSEQ multiplex PCR; TCRdb's copy has only in-frame clones and leaves some out. The table shows about 2.4 million clones, with approximately 92% occurring only once. The source material was naive CD4+ T cells sorted from blood. Subset meaning: CD45RA+ positively selected. The receptors were sampled from a man younger than 35 in good health.

The chain joins TRBV10-3 to TRBJ2-7; D is possibly TRBD1 or TRBD2 (5 bases each). Germline V lookup: CDR1 ENHRY, CDR2 SYGVKD. The CDR3 loop spans 14 amino acids. Trimming removed 6 bases at V and 0 bases at J, with 12 bases between. CDR3 sequence reads: CAIRSEGTSYEQYF. The DNA of the CDR3 is TGTGCCATCAGGAGCGAGGGGACCTCCTACGAGCAGTACTTC.

The chain uses TRBV10-3 and TRBJ2-5; 11 nucleotides match TRBD2. Unmatched junction bases numbered 6, after V lost 4 bases and J lost 2 bases. The CDR3 covers 16 residues. Germline assignment: CDR1 ENHRY and CDR2 SYGVKD. The CDR3 DNA is TGTGCCATCAGTGGGGGACTAGCGGCTTCGCAAGAGACCCAGTACTTC. Protein: CAISGGLAASQETQYF.

The chain couples TRBV7-2 to TRBJ2-3; a weak D match, TRBD2 (6 bases). Trimming cost V 3 bases and J 4 bases, with 14 bases left between them. CDR3 length: 15 residues. CDR1 is SGHTA, CDR2 FQGNSA, per germline. CDR3 sequence: CASSFAGTGADTQYF. CDR3 nucleotide sequence: TGTGCCAGCAGCTTTGCCGGGACGGGGGCAGATACGCAGTATTTT.

This clone was counted between two and nine times. Distinct nucleotide sequences in the sample also encode this CDR3. This sequence joins TRBV7-6 and TRBJ1-1; D may be TRBD1 (6 bases). V dropped 5 bases and J dropped 4 bases, with 11 bases sitting between them. Germline values: CDR1 SGHVS, CDR2 FNYEAQ. The CDR3 is 13 residues long. The CDR3 is CASSLQGGTEAFF. The CDR3, as DNA: TGTGCCAGCAGCCTACAAGGGGGCACTGAAGCTTTCTTT.

V and J are TRBV7-2 and TRBJ2-7, with unresolved D. Germline V gene data show CDR1 as SGHTA and CDR2 as FQGNSA. The V end was cut by 2 bases, the J end by 7 bases, with 15 bases between. This CDR3 region has 14 residues. Here the CDR3 DNA reads TGTGCCAGCAGCTTATTCGACTCCCTCGATGAGCAGTACTTC. Translating gives CASSLFDSLDEQYF.

V usage is TRBV7-2 and J usage is TRBJ2-3, with 7 bases identical to TRBD2. Trimming removed 0 bases from V and 2 bases from J; junction bases left unmatched: 2. Germline V CDR1 and CDR2: SGHTA, FQGNSA. The CDR3 runs 15 residues. The CDR3 region is CASSLAAGPTDTQYF. CDR3 bases: TGTGCCAGCAGCTTAGCAGCGGGGCCCACAGATACGCAGTATTTT. Combining the CDR3 with reference TRBV7-2 and TRBJ2-3 gives the whole variable domain GAGVSQSPSNKVTEKGKDVELRCDPISGHTALYWYRQSLGQGLEFLIYFQGNSAPDKSGLPSDRFSAERTGGSVSTLTIQRTQQEDSAVYLCASSLAAGPTDTQYFGPGTRLTVL.

Points on this clone: Other DNA sequences in the sample encode the same CDR3. The chain combines TRBV19 with TRBJ1-2; 9 positions agree with TRBD1. Germline V gene lookup returns CDR1 LNHDA and CDR2 SQIVND (reference sequence). Trimming took 8 bases from V and 5 from J; bases not matched to a gene: 3. The CDR3 totals 12 residues. CDR3 in amino acids: CASSDRGYGYTF. The DNA for the CDR3 is TGTGCCAGTTCAGACAGGGGGTATGGCTACACCTTC.

This clone was recorded only once. This chain joins TRBV5-5 and TRBJ1-3; D is uncertain. The length of the CDR3 is 16 residues. Trimming left V 0 bases short and J 2 bases short, with 12 bases between. Germline V gene data show CDR1 as SGHKS and CDR2 as YYEKEE (reference sequence). The CDR3 nucleotides read TGTGCCAGCAGCTTGGAGGCCCCAAGGGCTGGAAACACCATATATTTT. Its protein is CASSLEAPRAGNTIYF.

This clone came up a few times. J is TRBJ2-7 and V is TRBV6-1, with 8 nucleotides matching TRBD1. This CDR3 has 13 residues. The germline gives CDR1 MNHNS, CDR2 SASEGT. The J segment lost 6 bases and the V segment lost 4 bases, leaving 5 bases of the junction unmatched. CDR3 DNA: TGTGCCAGCAGTGTGAGGACAGGGATCGAGCAGTACTTC. As protein: CASSVRTGIEQYF.

The chain is built from TRBV28 and TRBJ2-7; the D gene could be TRBD1 or TRBD2 (5 bases each). Germline lookup yields CDR1 MDHEN and CDR2 SYDVKM. Trimming took 7 bases from V and 5 from J, leaving 24 bases between them. The CDR3 consists of 16 residues. In DNA, the CDR3 is TGTGCCAGCACCTCCTGGGCCCCGGGGCAAAGGAACGAGCAGTACTTC. It is translated as CASTSWAPGQRNEQYF.

This chain uses TRBV9 with TRBJ1-3; possible D gene TRBD1, 6 bases. Deletions cut 9 bases from V and 8 bases from J, with 18 bases between. The CDR3 spans 13 residues. Germline-derived CDR1 and CDR2 are SGDLS and YYNGEE. The CDR3 bases are TGTGCCACCCAGAGGGGGTTTTGGGACACCATATATTTT. This codes for CATQRGFWDTIYF.

A note on this clone: This sample includes further DNA sequences coding for the same CDR3. V gene TRBV9 combines with J gene TRBJ2-3, with D possibly TRBD1 on 6 matching bases. Trimming took 0 bases from V and 0 from J, leaving 8 bases between them. Germline V gives CDR1 SGDLS, CDR2 YYNGEE. The length of the CDR3 is 15 residues. CDR3 amino acids: CASSVEGQSTDTQYF. The DNA of the CDR3 is TGTGCCAGCAGCGTAGAAGGACAGAGCACAGATACGCAGTATTTT.

This chain links TRBV7-6 with TRBJ1-2, with D unresolved. The germline CDR1 and CDR2 sequences are SGHVS and FNYEAQ. This CDR3 spans 14 amino acids. The V end lost 6 bases, the J end lost 0 bases, and 11 bases lay between the germline ends. CDR3 loop: CASSYAETNYGYTF. CDR3 DNA sequence: TGTGCCAGCAGTTACGCAGAGACTAACTATGGCTACACCTTC.

The chain employs TRBV2 and TRBJ2-5; no clear D gene. This CDR3 has 13 amino acids. In germline, CDR1 is SNHLY, CDR2 FYNNEI. The ends were cut back, 7 bases at V and 5 bases at J, with 14 bases in the middle. The CDR3 protein is CASTNGPWETQYF. In DNA, the CDR3 is TGTGCCAGCACTAATGGACCGTGGGAGACCCAGTACTTC. The entire variable domain, with the rest obtained from reference TRBV2 and TRBJ2-5, is as follows: EPEVTQTPSHQVTQMGQEVILRCVPISNHLYFYWYRQILGQKVEFLVSFYNNEISEKSEIFDDQFSVERPDGSNFTLKIRSTKLEDSAMYFCASTNGPWETQYFGPGTRLLVL.

The chain combines TRBV11-2 with TRBJ2-1; weak D call: TRBD2 (5 bases). Trimming left V 5 bases short and J 5 bases short, with 10 bases between. The CDR3 spans 13 residues. CDR1 and CDR2 (germline): SGHAT, FQNNGV. Here the CDR3 reads CASSGGPNNEQFF. CDR3 coding DNA: TGTGCCAGCAGCGGAGGACCTAACAATGAGCAGTTCTTC. The full variable domain, in which reference TRBV11-2 and TRBJ2-1 provide the parts outside the CDR3, is EAGVAQSPRYKIIEKRQSVAFWCNPISGHATLYWYQQILGQGPKLLIQFQNNGVVDDSQLPKDRFSAERLKGVDSTLKIQPAKLEDSAVYLCASSGGPNNEQFFGPGTRLTVL.

This sequence joins TRBV6-6 and TRBJ1-3, with TRBD1 as a possible D gene (6 bases). The CDR3 covers 16 residues. Germline loops: CDR1 MNHNY, CDR2 SVGAGI (reference sequence). Trimming removed 5 bases from V and 0 bases from J, with 14 bases in between. DNA of the CDR3: TGTGCCAGCAGTGGAAACAGGGAGGCCTCTGGAAACACCATATATTTT. This translates into CASSGNREASGNTIYF.

V is TRBV19 and J is TRBJ1-2; 7 bases align to TRBD1. This CDR3 region has 15 residues. CDR1 is LNHDA, CDR2 SQIVND, per germline (reference sequence). Trimming at V came to 7 bases and at J to 2 bases, leaving 10 bases not matched to a gene. The DNA for the CDR3 is TGTGCCAGTACCCACACAGGGGTCTCCAACTATGGCTACACCTTC. Protein product: CASTHTGVSNYGYTF. The full variable domain, completed using reference TRBV19 and TRBJ1-2, is DGGITQSPKYLFRKEGQNVTLSCEQNLNHDAMYWYRQDPGQGLRLIYYSQIVNDFQKGDIAEGYSVSREKKESFPLTVTSAQKNPTAFYLCASTHTGVSNYGYTFGSGTRLTVV.

The chain joins TRBV7-2 to TRBJ2-3; D not certain. Germline values: CDR1 SGHTA, CDR2 FQGNSA. CDR3 size: 15 residues. The V and J ends lost 4 bases and 6 bases respectively, with 17 bases between them. CDR3 sequence reads: CASSSPGGRVDTQYF. CDR3 DNA: TGTGCCAGCAGCTCCCCCGGTGGCCGGGTGGATACGCAGTATTTT.

The chain links TRBV19 to TRBJ2-2, with a possible D match to TRBD2 (7 bases). CDR1 and CDR2 from the germline V gene are LNHDA and SQIVND (reference sequence). The V and J ends lost 7 bases and 4 bases respectively, with 22 bases between them. This CDR3 has 17 residues. CDR3 sequence: CASTPSVGGRITGELFF. The CDR3 DNA reads TGTGCCAGTACCCCCTCGGTGGGGGGGCGTATCACCGGGGAGCTGTTTTTT.

This clone was observed once. The gene calls are TRBV11-2 and TRBJ1-3; tentative D call: TRBD1 (5 bases). Germline CDR1 and CDR2: SGHAT and FQNNGV. With 4 bases removed from V and 0 bases from J, the gap between germline ends came to 13 bases. The CDR3 is 16 amino acids. The CDR3 region is CASSYAGGTSGNTIYF. The CDR3 DNA reads as TGTGCCAGCAGCTATGCGGGGGGAACCTCTGGAAACACCATATATTTT.

Comment on this clone: This sample also contains other DNA sequences that code for the same CDR3. This sequence joins TRBV28 and TRBJ1-1; no clear D gene. The V gene lost 5 bases and the J gene lost 0 bases, with 7 bases spanning the gap. The CDR3 covers 13 residues. Germline values: CDR1 MDHEN, CDR2 SYDVKM. CDR3 DNA sequence: TGTGCCAGCAGTGGAGGTCTGAACACTGAAGCTTTCTTT. Its translation: CASSGGLNTEAFF. Together with reference TRBV28 and TRBJ1-1, the CDR3 gives the full variable domain: DVKVTQSSRYLVKRTGEKVFLECVQDMDHENMFWYRQDPGLGLRLIYFSYDVKMKEKGDIPEGYSVSREKKERFSLILESASTNQTSMYLCASSGGLNTEAFFGQGTRLTVV.

This sequence joins TRBV5-1 and TRBJ1-5; TRBD1 matches 10 bases. The ends lost 3 bases at V and 7 bases at J; junction bases unmatched: 1. CDR1 and CDR2 from the germline V gene are SGHRS and YFSETQ. There are 13 residues in the CDR3. CDR3 DNA sequence: TGCGCCAGCAGCTGGGACAGGGGACAGCCCCAGCATTTT. Its protein product is CASSWDRGQPQHF.

The chain employs TRBV9 and TRBJ2-1; tentative D call: TRBD2 (5 bases). Trimming removed 4 bases at V and 3 bases at J, with 11 bases between. CDR3 length: 14 residues. Germline CDR1 is SGDLS and CDR2 is YYNGEE. The DNA for the CDR3 is TGTGCCAGCAGCCCCCGAGGGTTCTACAATGAGCAGTTCTTC. This sequence encodes CASSPRGFYNEQFF.

This chain links TRBV7-3 with TRBJ2-1; 8 bases align to TRBD2. V lost 2 bases to trimming and J lost 8 bases; unmatched junction nucleotides: 8. Germline V gives CDR1 SGHTA, CDR2 FQGTGA. The CDR3 spans 15 residues. The CDR3 DNA follows: TGTGCCAGCAGCTTACCGACGGGGGGGCCCGATGAGCAGTTCTTC. It translates to CASSLPTGGPDEQFF.

The rearrangement uses TRBV5-6 and TRBJ1-2; D may be TRBD1 (5 bases). The V gene's germline CDR1 is SGHDT and CDR2 YYEEEE. V shed 5 bases and J shed 6 bases, with 14 bases lying between them. This CDR3 comprises 13 residues. This CDR3 is CASRHQAGDGYTF. The CDR3 DNA is TGTGCCAGCAGGCACCAGGCGGGGGATGGCTACACCTTC.

The chain links TRBV5-4 to TRBJ1-6, with TRBD1 identical over 8 bases. CDR3 length equals 14 residues. Germline V gene sequence: CDR1 SGHNT, CDR2 YYREEE (reference sequence). Trimming removed 4 bases from V and 10 bases from J; junction bases left unmatched: 7. CDR3 DNA: TGTGCCAGCAGCCAACAGGGGGACGAGTCACCCCTCCACTTT. Its protein is CASSQQGDESPLHF.